A single sample is the source of the 3 T cell receptor beta chains below, sequenced in a study of T cells in Graves' hyperthyroidism and ophthalmopathy. Amplification of TCR beta CDR3 regions used RNA as the template. Using the HTBI primer set, a first-round RT-PCR was run on the TCR CDR3. TCRdb analysed the multiplex PCR reads with MiXCR anew, one entry per CDR3 protein. The sample lists some 360,000 distinct CDR3 sequences, around a sixth occurring once. Sequenced sample: blood. The receptors were sampled from a woman in her thirties or forties with Graves' ophthalmopathy.

This sequence joins TRBV7-2 and TRBJ2-7; 8 bases are a match to TRBD1. Trimming removed 1 base from V and 7 bases from J; junction bases left unmatched: 6. The CDR3 has 14 residues. The germline gives CDR1 SGHTA, CDR2 FQGNSA. CDR3 in DNA: TGTGCCAGCAGCTTAGGCGGGAACAGGGGGGAGCAGTACTTC. It specifies CASSLGGNRGEQYF. Combining the CDR3 with reference TRBV7-2 and TRBJ2-7 gives the whole variable domain GAGVSQSPSNKVTEKGKDVELRCDPISGHTALYWYRQSLGQGLEFLIYFQGNSAPDKSGLPSDRFSAERTGGSVSTLTIQRTQQEDSAVYLCASSLGGNRGEQYFGPGTRLTVT.

This clonotype was recorded many times. This chain links TRBV6-1 with TRBJ2-2, with 9 bases identical to TRBD2. V was clipped by 5 bases and J by 0 bases; unmatched bases: 4. Germline lookup yields CDR1 MNHNS and CDR2 SASEGT. This CDR3 is built from 16 residues. CDR3 amino acids: CASSNSGSPNTGELFF. As DNA, the CDR3 is TGTGCCAGCAGTAATAGCGGGAGTCCGAACACCGGGGAGCTGTTTTTT.

In its sample, this clonotype was seen many times. The J gene is TRBJ2-5, the V gene TRBV2; a weak D match, TRBD2 (5 bases). Trimming shortened V by 6 bases and J by 1 base, and 24 bases separated the two germline ends. Germline V gives CDR1 SNHLY, CDR2 FYNNEI. The CDR3 is 18 amino acids. DNA of the CDR3: TGTGCCAGCAGGTTCCGGACGGGGATAAAGCCCTTCCAAGAGACCCAGTACTTC. Its translation: CASRFRTGIKPFQETQYF.